Listed here are 20 T cell receptor beta chains from one sample, sequenced in a study of cytomegalovirus exposure and HLA in healthy donors. PCR primers comprised 60 Vbeta and 13 Jbeta primers. TCRdb keeps only in-frame clones here, not all; method: immunoSEQ multiplex PCR. In the table there are about 98,000 clones, around four fifths of which are singletons. The sample comprised PBMCs. Receptor source: a female donor in good health and CMV-seropositive.

The chain carries TRBV30 and TRBJ2-7; maybe TRBD2 (5 bases). Trimming cost V 7 bases and J 2 bases, with 15 bases left between them. Germline lookup yields CDR1 GTSNPN and CDR2 SVGIG (reference sequence). The CDR3 covers 13 residues. DNA for the CDR3: TGTGCCTATTCTCCCGGGGTTACCTACGAGCAGTACTTC. This encodes CAYSPGVTYEQYF.

The V call is TRBV7-8, the J call TRBJ2-7, with 10 bases that match TRBD1. This CDR3 comprises 15 residues. Germline V gives CDR1 SGHVS, CDR2 FQNEAQ. Trimming cost V 5 bases and J 4 bases; bases outside gene matches: 8. DNA of the CDR3: TGTGCCAGCAGCCAAGACAGGGGGCGCGGGTACGAGCAGTACTTC. Protein product: CASSQDRGRGYEQYF.

The chain is built from TRBV5-1 and TRBJ2-1; 8 nucleotides line up with TRBD2. Germline loops: CDR1 SGHRS, CDR2 YFSETQ. This CDR3 contains 17 residues. Germline trimming cut 3 bases from V and 4 bases from J; bases unmatched to any gene: 12. The CDR3 spells CASSWADGRGLYNEQFF. CDR3 bases: TGCGCCAGCAGCTGGGCGGACGGGAGGGGCCTATACAATGAGCAGTTCTTC.

The chain couples TRBV18 to TRBJ2-4, with 7 bases matching TRBD1. This CDR3 is 15 amino acids long. Germline V gene sequence: CDR1 KGHSH, CDR2 LQKENI. The V and J ends lost 1 base and 0 bases, in that order; junction bases with no gene match: 0. CDR3 in DNA: TGTGCCAGCTCACCACGGGACAGAGCCAAAAACATTCAGTACTTC. Encoded protein: CASSPRDRAKNIQYF.

The chain carries TRBV4-1 and TRBJ1-2; 12 bases line up with TRBD1. Germline loops: CDR1 MGHRA, CDR2 YSYEKL. V lost 4 bases, J lost 8 bases, and 11 bases stayed unmatched. The CDR3 is 16 amino acids. CDR3 sequence reads: CASSLTGTGGARGYTF. In DNA, the CDR3 is TGCGCCAGCAGCCTTACAGGGACAGGGGGCGCGAGGGGCTACACCTTC.

The count of this clone is one. The chain links TRBV6-5 to TRBJ2-2; the D is unclear. This CDR3 spans 15 amino acids. Between the trimmed V and J ends, which lost 3 bases and 1 base, there was a span of 9 bases. Germline V gene data show CDR1 as MNHEY and CDR2 as SVGAGI. The CDR3 DNA reads as TGTGCCAGCAGTTATCAACCTAGGAACACCGGGGAGCTGTTTTTT. It encodes CASSYQPRNTGELFF.

The V call is TRBV5-4, the J call TRBJ2-4, with 7 bases aligning to TRBD2. The CDR3 is 13 amino acids. Per germline, CDR1 SGHNT and CDR2 YYREEE (reference sequence). The J segment lost 8 bases and the V segment lost 4 bases, leaving 6 bases of the junction unmatched. The CDR3, as DNA: TGTGCCAGCAGCCAGCAGGGAGGGTACATTCAGTACTTC. It yields the protein CASSQQGGYIQYF.

The V gene is TRBV7-2, the J gene TRBJ1-1; possibly TRBD1 for D (5 bases). CDR1 and CDR2 from the germline V gene are SGHTA and FQGNSA. This CDR3 region has 14 residues. V was trimmed by 7 bases and J by 3 bases, leaving 15 bases between them. The CDR3 loop is CASKTPGGDTEAFF. As DNA, the CDR3 is TGTGCCAGCAAAACCCCCGGGGGGGACACTGAAGCTTTCTTT.

The J gene is TRBJ2-3, the V gene TRBV5-1, with a weak D call TRBD2 (5 bases). The CDR3 totals 13 residues. Germline loops: CDR1 SGHRS, CDR2 YFSETQ. V was pared by 4 bases and J by 8 bases, with 14 bases between. Here the CDR3 reads CASSPPWSGTQYF. DNA of the CDR3: TGCGCCAGCAGCCCCCCTTGGAGCGGTACGCAGTATTTT.

This sequence joins TRBV2 and TRBJ2-7; 7 bases agree with TRBD2. Trimming took 7 bases from V and 2 from J; bases not matched to a gene: 5. Germline lookup yields CDR1 SNHLY and CDR2 FYNNEI. This CDR3 has 13 amino acids. CDR3 in DNA: TGTGCCAGCAATACGGGGGGAACCTACGAGCAGTACTTC. Translation: CASNTGGTYEQYF.

CDR3 coding DNA: TGTGCCAGCACCTCCAGTGAGGACACTGAAGCTTTCTTT. Amino acid sequence: CASTSSEDTEAFF. The rearrangement uses TRBV9 and TRBJ1-1; no reliable D call. CDR3 length: 13 amino acids. The germline V gene encodes CDR1 SGDLS and CDR2 YYNGEE. The V end was cut by 6 bases, the J end by 3 bases, with 12 bases between.

The J gene is TRBJ1-5, the V gene TRBV19; 9 nucleotides align to TRBD1. CDR1 and CDR2 from the germline V gene are LNHDA and SQIVND (reference sequence). The length of the CDR3 is 14 residues. The ends lost 7 bases at V and 4 bases at J; junction bases unmatched: 5. The CDR3 coding sequence is TGTGCCAGTACATTGACAGGGGGGAATCAGCCCCAGCATTTT. It is translated as CASTLTGGNQPQHF.

This rearrangement joins TRBV6-6 to TRBJ2-7; D ambiguous. This CDR3 region has 12 residues. V dropped 8 bases and J dropped 0 bases, with 8 bases sitting between them. In germline, CDR1 is MNHNY, CDR2 SVGAGI (reference sequence). The CDR3 bases are TGTGCCAGCGGGCCCGTCTCCTACGAGCAGTACTTC. It is translated as CASGPVSYEQYF.

The chain uses TRBV28 and TRBJ2-7; TRBD2 matches at 10 bases. The CDR3 spans 18 residues. Germline V CDR1 and CDR2: MDHEN, SYDVKM. The V and J ends lost 2 bases and 0 bases, in that order; junction bases with no gene match: 10. The CDR3 region is CASSLLLAGNPVSYEQYF. The CDR3 nucleotides read TGTGCCAGCAGTTTACTACTAGCGGGAAATCCAGTCTCCTACGAGCAGTACTTC.

V and J are TRBV2 and TRBJ2-1; 8 bases line up with TRBD2. The CDR3 is 19 amino acids. The ends lost 4 bases at V and 2 bases at J; junction bases unmatched: 16. Germline lookup yields CDR1 SNHLY and CDR2 FYNNEI. The CDR3 region has the DNA TGTGCCAGCAGTGGAGGGGGAGTGCGAGCGGGAGAGACCTACAATGAGCAGTTCTTC. It translates to CASSGGGVRAGETYNEQFF.

J is TRBJ2-3 and V is TRBV4-1; TRBD1 aligns across 9 bases. V lost 0 bases and J lost 4; bases outside the gene matches: 5. Germline V lookup: CDR1 MGHRA, CDR2 YSYEKL. The CDR3 extends over 16 amino acids. The CDR3 DNA reads as TGCGCCAGCAGCCAAGATTGGGGACAGGGAGCAGATACGCAGTATTTT. Its translation: CASSQDWGQGADTQYF.

CDR3 nucleotides: TGTGCCAGCAGTCCAACAGGGGGCGAAGGCTACACCTTC. Protein: CASSPTGGEGYTF. The genes are TRBV6-6 and TRBJ1-2, with TRBD1 identical over 9 bases. Germline V gives CDR1 MNHNY, CDR2 SVGAGI (reference sequence). V dropped 5 bases and J dropped 8; count of bases not matched to a gene: 6. The CDR3 loop spans 13 amino acids.

The V gene is TRBV5-1, the J gene TRBJ1-2; 7 bases fit TRBD1. This CDR3 is built from 16 residues. V shed 2 bases and J 8 bases; nucleotides not matched to a gene: 15. CDR1 and CDR2 from the germline V gene are SGHRS and YFSETQ. The CDR3 DNA reads TGCGCCAGCAGCTTTCAAGGGGGCGAATTACCAAGCGGCTACACCTTC. Encoded protein: CASSFQGGELPSGYTF. Drawing the rest from reference TRBV5-1 and TRBJ1-2, the complete variable domain is KAGVTQTPRYLIKTRGQQVTLSCSPISGHRSVSWYQQTPGQGLQFLFEYFSETQRNKGNFPGRFSGRQFSNSRSEMNVSTLELGDSALYLCASSFQGGELPSGYTFGSGTRLTVV.

The chain carries TRBV7-9 and TRBJ2-7; 8 nucleotides match TRBD1. CDR1 is SEHNR and CDR2 is FQNEAQ in the germline V gene (reference sequence). This CDR3 has 14 residues. Trimming removed 5 bases from V and 0 bases from J; junction bases left unmatched: 3. DNA of the CDR3: TGTGCCAGCAGCCGGACAGGGAGCTCCTACGAGCAGTACTTC. As protein: CASSRTGSSYEQYF.

The rearrangement links TRBV6-1 to TRBJ2-1, with 7 bases matching TRBD1. CDR3 length: 14 amino acids. V gave up 7 bases and J gave up 10 bases; unmatched junction bases: 13. Germline V gives CDR1 MNHNS, CDR2 SASEGT. The CDR3 reads CASNMDRFSREQFF. DNA of the CDR3: TGTGCCAGCAACATGGACAGGTTTTCAAGGGAGCAGTTCTTC.